Following are 32 T cell receptor beta chains from one sample sequenced in a study of blood T cell repertoires in COVID-19. Clones were sequenced by immunoSEQ multiplex PCR, and TCRdb holds only the in-frame ones, with some missing. The data contain under 300,000 clones, roughly 79% of them seen just once; the ten biggest clones take up around 2.9%. Sequenced: peripheral blood. Every receptor here comes from a woman in her sixties with active or convalescent COVID-19.

The genes are TRBV30 and TRBJ1-2; 9 positions agree with TRBD1. V shed 1 base, J shed 6 bases, and the junction held 9 bases outside the gene matches. In germline, CDR1 is GTSNPN, CDR2 SVGIG (reference sequence). The CDR3 is 15 amino acids. DNA of the CDR3: TGTGCCTGGAGTGGCGACACACAGGGGGCGAATGGCTACACCTTC. Translation gives CAWSGDTQGANGYTF. The variable domain in full, completed from reference TRBV30 and TRBJ1-2, reads SQTIHQWPATLVQPVGSPLSLECTVEGTSNPNLYWYRQAAGRGLQLLFYSVGIGQISSEVPQNLSASRPQDRQFILSSKKLLLSDSGFYLCAWSGDTQGANGYTFGSGTRLTVV.

The sample holds a few counts of this clone. V is TRBV25-1 and J is TRBJ2-7; the D gene is possibly TRBD2 (6 bases). The CDR3 has 12 residues. CDR1 and CDR2 (germline): MGHDK, SYGVNS. With 6 bases removed from V and 3 bases from J, the gap between germline ends came to 9 bases. CDR3 sequence: CASRGGGYEQYF. The DNA of the CDR3 is TGTGCCAGCAGGGGGGGAGGCTACGAGCAGTACTTC.

This clone has only a few counts. The chain uses TRBV3-1 (or the pseudogene TRBV3-2) and TRBJ1-5; 8 bases match TRBD1. Germline V gene data show CDR1 as LGHDT and CDR2 as YNNKEL (reference sequence). Trimming at V came to 3 bases and at J to 4 bases, leaving 2 bases not matched to a gene. CDR3 size: 14 residues. CDR3 sequence: CASSHGQGNQPQHF. The CDR3, as DNA: TGTGCCAGCAGCCATGGACAGGGAAATCAGCCCCAGCATTTT.

This chain links TRBV27 with TRBJ1-1; D possibly corresponds to TRBD1 (6 bases). V lost 3 bases to trimming and J lost 4 bases, with 24 bases between them. The germline gives CDR1 MNHEY, CDR2 SMNVEV (reference sequence). The CDR3 spans 18 residues. Written as DNA, the CDR3 is TGTGCCAGCAGTTTGTTAAGGAGCGGGGGCGTTAGAAGCACTGAAGCTTTCTTT. It specifies CASSLLRSGGVRSTEAFF.

The V and J genes are TRBV5-1 and TRBJ1-4; TRBD1 aligns across 9 bases. CDR1 SGHRS and CDR2 YFSETQ come from the germline V gene. Unmatched junction bases numbered 5, after V lost 2 bases and J lost 6 bases. This CDR3 region has 15 residues. CDR3 sequence: CASSLTGQGDEKLFF. CDR3 DNA sequence: TGCGCCAGCAGCTTAACGGGACAGGGTGATGAAAAACTGTTTTTT.

This chain connects TRBV6-5 to TRBJ2-4, with TRBD1 matching over 11 bases. Germline loops: CDR1 MNHEY, CDR2 SVGAGI. The V gene end was trimmed by 7 bases and the J gene end by 11 bases; junction bases not matched to a gene: 10. The CDR3 is made up of 14 amino acids. In nucleotides, the CDR3 is TGTGCCAGCATTCCCCGGGACAGGGGGATTTTTCAGTACTTC. Protein: CASIPRDRGIFQYF.

The chain combines TRBV4-1 with TRBJ1-6; 8 bases line up with TRBD1. V lost 4 bases to trimming and J lost 7 bases; unmatched junction nucleotides: 3. Germline CDR1 MGHRA, CDR2 YSYEKL. The CDR3 spans 14 residues. The CDR3 loop is CASSRGTGNSPLHF. The CDR3 DNA is TGCGCCAGCAGCCGGGGGACAGGAAATTCACCCCTCCACTTT.

V gene TRBV7-9 combines with J gene TRBJ1-6; 9 nucleotides line up with TRBD1. V was pared by 6 bases and J by 8 bases, with 8 bases of the junction left unmatched. This CDR3 comprises 15 residues. Germline V gives CDR1 SEHNR, CDR2 FQNEAQ (reference sequence). DNA for the CDR3: TGTGCCAGCAGACCTAAACAGGGGGCTGATTCACCCCTCCACTTT. Translation gives CASRPKQGADSPLHF.

The gene calls are TRBV19 and TRBJ1-5; D is unresolved. Germline assignment: CDR1 LNHDA and CDR2 SQIVND (reference sequence). The germline V and J ends were trimmed by 9 bases and 0 bases, with 15 bases remaining between them. This CDR3 spans 15 amino acids. CDR3 bases: TGTGCCAGCAGAACCGCGGTTCATAGCAATCAGCCCCAGCATTTT. Translated, it gives CASRTAVHSNQPQHF.

This chain connects TRBV4-2 to TRBJ1-5; the D gene is possibly TRBD1 (6 bases). Per germline, CDR1 LGHNA and CDR2 YNFKEQ. The CDR3 runs to 13 residues. V lost 3 bases, J lost 8 bases, and 11 bases lay in between. DNA of the CDR3: TGTGCCAGCAGCCATCTAGCAGGGGAGCCCCAGCATTTT. Residues: CASSHLAGEPQHF.

This clone was counted a single time. This sequence joins TRBV19 and TRBJ2-3; no firm D call. Per germline, CDR1 LNHDA and CDR2 SQIVND (reference sequence). Trimming took off 4 bases at V and 0 bases at J, with 8 bases between the two ends. This CDR3 has 14 amino acids. The CDR3 bases are TGTGCCAGTAGTACCCAGGTTAGCACAGATACGCAGTATTTT. It encodes CASSTQVSTDTQYF.

The rearrangement links TRBV5-1 to TRBJ1-6; D is perhaps TRBD1 (6 bases). The CDR3 totals 15 residues. Germline CDR1 SGHRS, CDR2 YFSETQ. V was clipped by 3 bases and J by 7 bases, with 14 bases between them. CDR3 amino acids: CASSSGSRGNSPLHF. CDR3 sequence (DNA): TGCGCCAGCAGCTCGGGGTCCAGGGGAAATTCACCCCTCCACTTT. Combining the CDR3 with reference TRBV5-1 and TRBJ1-6 gives the whole variable domain KAGVTQTPRYLIKTRGQQVTLSCSPISGHRSVSWYQQTPGQGLQFLFEYFSETQRNKGNFPGRFSGRQFSNSRSEMNVSTLELGDSALYLCASSSGSRGNSPLHFGNGTRLTVT.

This chain connects TRBV19 to TRBJ2-5; TRBD2 agrees at 9 bases. Germline V gene lookup returns CDR1 LNHDA and CDR2 SQIVND (reference sequence). J lost 1 base, V lost 8 bases, and 8 bases had no gene match. The CDR3 is made up of 15 amino acids. CDR3 bases: TGTGCCAGTGGGTTTGGACTAGCGACCCAAGAGACCCAGTACTTC. Translating gives CASGFGLATQETQYF.

V and J are TRBV12-3 or TRBV12-4 and TRBJ1-2; 7 bases fit TRBD1. The CDR3 has 13 amino acids. After removal of 6 bases from V and 2 bases from J, the junction contained 3 bases not matched to a gene. CDR3: CASSPTGNYGYTF. The DNA of the CDR3 is TGTGCCAGCAGCCCGACAGGGAACTATGGCTACACCTTC.

In its sample, this clone was seen once. The chain joins TRBV5-4 to TRBJ1-2; 7 positions match TRBD1. The V gene's germline CDR1 is SGHNT and CDR2 YYREEE (reference sequence). The ends lost 5 bases at V and 14 bases at J; junction bases unmatched: 21. This CDR3 spans 15 amino acids. The CDR3, as DNA: TGTGCCAGCAGTTTAACAGGGGTCTCAGTCTATGGGGTGACCTTC. Protein product: CASSLTGVSVYGVTF.

The V call is TRBV12-3 or TRBV12-4, the J call TRBJ1-1; D gene uncertain. V dropped 10 bases and J dropped 4 bases, with 16 bases sitting between them. The CDR3 sequence is 13 residues long. This CDR3 reads CATSWTDGTEAFF. DNA of the CDR3: TGTGCCACGAGCTGGACTGACGGCACTGAAGCTTTCTTT.

This chain connects TRBV2 to TRBJ1-1, with D hard to call. CDR3 length: 13 amino acids. Germline assignment: CDR1 SNHLY and CDR2 FYNNEI. The V gene lost 8 bases and the J gene lost 3 bases, with 13 bases spanning the gap. The CDR3 nucleotides read TGTGCCAGCGGAGAATTAGAAGACACTGAAGCTTTCTTT. The encoded protein is CASGELEDTEAFF.

The J gene is TRBJ1-3, the V gene TRBV11-2, with TRBD1 matching 7 bases. V lost 5 bases to trimming and J lost 4 bases; unmatched junction nucleotides: 5. This CDR3 has 14 amino acids. Germline V gene data show CDR1 as SGHAT and CDR2 as FQNNGV. The CDR3 reads CASSRPGQGNTIYF. The CDR3 DNA reads TGTGCCAGCAGCCGGCCGGGACAGGGAAACACCATATATTTT.

This clone was detected only a few times. The chain combines TRBV11-2 with TRBJ2-5; 8 positions agree with TRBD2. CDR1 and CDR2 from the germline V gene are SGHAT and FQNNGV. Trimming removed 6 bases from V and 3 bases from J; junction bases left unmatched: 9. This CDR3 is 15 amino acids long. DNA of the CDR3: TGTGCCAGCAGTCCTCATAGCGGGGCGGAAGAGACCCAGTACTTC. Translating gives CASSPHSGAEETQYF.

The chain's CDR3 is CASSGTGILISEKLFF. In DNA form, the CDR3 reads TGTGCCAGCTCAGGCACGGGGATTCTGATAAGTGAAAAACTGTTTTTT. The rearrangement links TRBV18 to TRBJ1-4; D is ambiguous. Trimming shortened V by 5 bases and J by 7 bases, and 20 bases separated the two germline ends. The length of the CDR3 is 16 residues. Germline assignment: CDR1 KGHSH and CDR2 LQKENI.

This clone occurred a few times. The chain recombines TRBV5-5 with TRBJ2-1; perhaps TRBD2 as D (5 bases). The germline V gene encodes CDR1 SGHKS and CDR2 YYEKEE (reference sequence). V dropped 5 bases and J dropped 6 bases, with 15 bases sitting between them. The CDR3 totals 14 residues. DNA of the CDR3: TGTGCCAGCAGGCTCTTACTAGTCTCCAATGAGCAGTTCTTC. Its translation is CASRLLLVSNEQFF.

The V gene is TRBV7-2, the J gene TRBJ1-4; D remains ambiguous. In germline, CDR1 is SGHTA, CDR2 FQGNSA. V shed 2 bases and J shed 8 bases, with 15 bases lying between them. This CDR3 spans 15 amino acids. CDR3 protein: CASSLFGEAGEKLFF. CDR3 DNA sequence: TGTGCCAGCAGCTTATTTGGCGAAGCAGGCGAAAAACTGTTTTTT.

J is TRBJ1-2 and V is TRBV20-1; D is undetermined. CDR3 length: 11 amino acids. Germline CDR1 DFQATT, CDR2 SNEGSKA (reference sequence). V was trimmed by 3 bases and J by 5 bases, leaving 7 bases between them. The CDR3 reads CSASEEYGYTF. DNA of the CDR3: TGCAGTGCTAGTGAGGAGTATGGCTACACCTTC.

This clone was observed once. This chain joins TRBV18 and TRBJ2-7, with D unresolved. V gave up 3 bases and J gave up 6 bases, with 15 bases separating them. Per germline, CDR1 KGHSH and CDR2 LQKENI. This CDR3 is 14 amino acids long. The CDR3 reads CASSPALEFREQYF. For the CDR3, the DNA is TGTGCCAGCTCACCTGCGCTAGAGTTCCGCGAGCAGTACTTC.

The rearrangement joins TRBV5-1 to TRBJ1-2; perhaps TRBD1 as D (6 bases). The CDR3 sequence is 15 residues long. CDR1 is SGHRS, CDR2 YFSETQ, per germline. Trimming removed 0 bases at V and 4 bases at J, with 13 bases between. CDR3 residues: CASSLGGGGSYGYTF. The CDR3 DNA reads TGCGCCAGCAGCTTGGGTGGGGGCGGAAGCTATGGCTACACCTTC.

The gene calls are TRBV6-5 and TRBJ1-6; the D gene is possibly TRBD1 (5 bases). The V gene lost 6 bases and the J gene lost 7 bases, with 16 bases spanning the gap. The CDR3 totals 15 residues. Germline values: CDR1 MNHEY, CDR2 SVGAGI. The CDR3 DNA is TGTGCCAGCAGAAACTCTGGGACTTGGAATTCACCCCTCCACTTT. Translated, it gives CASRNSGTWNSPLHF.

This chain links TRBV9 with TRBJ1-1; D uncertain. The ends were cut back, 1 base at V and 4 bases at J, with 17 bases in the middle. Germline V gene sequence: CDR1 SGDLS, CDR2 YYNGEE. The CDR3 has 16 residues. The CDR3 DNA is TGTGCCAGCAGCGTAAACTCCGACCCCGGGAGCACTGAAGCTTTCTTT. This translates into CASSVNSDPGSTEAFF.

The chain links TRBV7-9 to TRBJ1-4; possible D gene TRBD1, 5 bases. Germline V lookup: CDR1 SEHNR, CDR2 FQNEAQ (reference sequence). The CDR3 spans 13 residues. Trimming pared 2 bases from V and 8 bases from J, leaving 9 bases between. The CDR3, as DNA: TGTGCCAGCAGCTTAACGGAGGGGGAAAAACTGTTTTTT. This translates into CASSLTEGEKLFF.

The chain carries TRBV28 and TRBJ2-7, with D uncertain. The germline gives CDR1 MDHEN, CDR2 SYDVKM. The CDR3 has 12 amino acids. The V end was cut by 6 bases, the J end by 3 bases, with 9 bases between. CDR3 loop: CASRQTHYEQYF. CDR3 coding DNA: TGTGCCAGCAGACAGACCCACTACGAGCAGTACTTC.

The rearrangement joins TRBV25-1 to TRBJ1-4; D might be TRBD1 (5 bases). The CDR3 is 14 amino acids. In germline, CDR1 is MGHDK, CDR2 SYGVNS. V was pared by 8 bases and J by 2 bases, with 12 bases between. Here the CDR3 DNA reads TGTGCCAGCCTGGGGGGGGACACTAATGAAAAACTGTTTTTT. Its translation: CASLGGDTNEKLFF.

The gene calls are TRBV4-2 and TRBJ1-3; D might be TRBD1 (6 bases). CDR3 length: 16 amino acids. The germline gives CDR1 LGHNA, CDR2 YNFKEQ. The V and J ends lost 2 bases and 4 bases respectively, with 15 bases between them. The CDR3 here is CASSQYPTGSGNTIYF. The CDR3 nucleotides read TGTGCCAGCAGCCAATACCCAACAGGGTCCGGAAACACCATATATTTT.

The V and J genes are TRBV3-1 (or the pseudogene TRBV3-2) and TRBJ2-7, with 10 bases aligning to TRBD1. Germline lookup yields CDR1 LGHDT and CDR2 YNNKEL (reference sequence). This CDR3 contains 18 residues. Trimming removed 1 base from V and 2 bases from J; junction bases left unmatched: 11. CDR3 sequence reads: CASSQVPRGQGPTYEQYF. CDR3 nucleotide sequence: TGTGCCAGCAGCCAAGTCCCCCGGGGACAGGGGCCTACCTACGAGCAGTACTTC.